This TCR beta chain was identified during a study of cytomegalovirus exposure and HLA in healthy donors. Primers: 60 Vbeta forward and 13 Jbeta reverse. Data came from immunoSEQ multiplex PCR; TCRdb stores just in-frame clones and leaves some out. In the table there are about 160,000 clones, roughly 80% of which are singletons. The CDR3 contains 16 residues. The germline gives CDR1 SGHRS, CDR2 YFSETQ. J gave up 5 bases and V 0 bases, and 5 bases lay outside the gene matches. The sequencing input was PBMCs. This clonotype was sampled from a woman aged 25 to 39 in good health and CMV-seropositive. V usage is TRBV5-1 and J usage is TRBJ2-4; 10 bases are a match to TRBD2. CDR3 amino acids: CASSLELAGFENIQYF. The CDR3 region has the DNA TGCGCCAGCAGCTTGGAACTAGCGGGGTTCGAAAACATTCAGTACTTC.